These 23 T cell receptor beta chains share one sample of origin, sequenced in a study of cytomegalovirus exposure and HLA in healthy donors. Vbeta (60) and Jbeta (13) primers were used in the PCR. TCRdb's table, derived via immunoSEQ multiplex PCR, lists solely in-frame clones and lacks some. The sample includes 150,000 to 200,000 clones, about three quarters of them seen just once. The sequencing input was PBMCs. These receptors were taken from a young man in good health and CMV-seronegative.

The V call is TRBV30, the J call TRBJ1-1, with 9 bases aligning to TRBD1. This CDR3 is 14 amino acids long. The V gene's germline CDR1 is GTSNPN and CDR2 SVGIG (reference sequence). Unmatched junction bases numbered 6, after V lost 7 bases and J lost 0 bases. For the CDR3, the DNA is TGTGCCTTCGGGACAGGGCCCTTGAACACTGAAGCTTTCTTT. Translated: CAFGTGPLNTEAFF.

J is TRBJ2-5 and V is TRBV5-8; TRBD1 agrees at 9 bases. The CDR3 is made up of 15 amino acids. V dropped 4 bases and J dropped 4; count of bases not matched to a gene: 8. CDR1 and CDR2 (germline): SGHTS, YDEGEE. The CDR3 sequence is CASSNYRGRGETQYF. The CDR3 DNA reads as TGTGCCAGCAGCAACTACAGGGGGCGCGGAGAGACCCAGTACTTC.

The chain carries TRBV6-1 and TRBJ1-3, with D possibly being TRBD1 (5 bases). V lost 4 bases and J 4 bases, leaving 14 bases between the germline ends. Germline assignment: CDR1 MNHNS and CDR2 SASEGT. CDR3 size: 15 residues. CDR3 region: CASSGPAAGGNTIYF. CDR3 nucleotides: TGTGCCAGCAGTGGACCGGCGGCAGGGGGAAACACCATATATTTT.

V usage is TRBV11-3 and J usage is TRBJ2-7; 7 bases line up with TRBD1. J gave up 1 base and V 5 bases, and 8 bases lay outside the gene matches. CDR1 and CDR2 (germline): SGHNT, YENEEA. The CDR3 consists of 15 residues. CDR3 DNA: TGTGCCAGCAGCGTTTCGACAGGGATTTCCTACGAGCAGTACTTC. This encodes CASSVSTGISYEQYF.

This clone was picked up a small number of times. The chain couples TRBV5-5 to TRBJ2-3; 10 bases are a match to TRBD2. This CDR3 is 15 amino acids long. Germline V gene data show CDR1 as SGHKS and CDR2 as YYEKEE (reference sequence). V gave up 1 base and J gave up 6 bases; unmatched junction bases: 5. The CDR3 reads CASSLWPAGGDTQYF. The CDR3 nucleotides are TGTGCCAGCAGCTTGTGGCCAGCGGGGGGGGATACGCAGTATTTT.

Only a few counts were recorded for this clone. The J gene is TRBJ2-3, the V gene TRBV6-1; 7 positions match TRBD2. With 3 bases clipped from V and 1 base from J, the junction kept 4 bases outside the gene matches. This CDR3 has 15 residues. Germline V CDR1 and CDR2: MNHNS, SASEGT. The CDR3 spells CASSEVSGGTDTQYF. CDR3 coding DNA: TGTGCCAGCAGTGAGGTCAGCGGGGGCACAGATACGCAGTATTTT.

The chain has TRBV4-2 and TRBJ1-2; 8 bases align to TRBD1. Germline CDR1 is LGHNA and CDR2 is YNFKEQ. The junction had 21 bases not matched to a gene; V was cut back by 0 bases and J by 6 bases. This CDR3 contains 20 residues. CDR3 amino acids: CASSQDSAGGFDSPSDGYTF. In nucleotides, the CDR3 is TGTGCCAGCAGCCAAGATTCGGCAGGGGGCTTTGACTCCCCCTCTGATGGCTACACCTTC.

The chain uses TRBV9 and TRBJ2-7; 7 bases agree with TRBD2. V gave up 0 bases and J gave up 5 bases; unmatched junction bases: 8. This CDR3 spans 15 amino acids. Per the germline V gene, CDR1 is SGDLS and CDR2 is YYNGEE. This CDR3 is CASSVAGTGGNEQYF. The CDR3 bases are TGTGCCAGCAGCGTAGCTGGGACCGGGGGGAACGAGCAGTACTTC.

This clone was detected only once. V gene TRBV30 combines with J gene TRBJ1-1; 8 positions match TRBD1. V dropped 0 bases and J dropped 1; count of bases not matched to a gene: 10. The CDR3 runs 17 residues. Germline V gene lookup returns CDR1 GTSNPN and CDR2 SVGIG (reference sequence). CDR3 sequence (DNA): TGTGCCTGGAGTGTACGGTCTAACAGGGGGACGAACACTGAAGCTTTCTTT. It is translated as CAWSVRSNRGTNTEAFF.

The rearrangement links TRBV19 to TRBJ1-1; 7 bases are a match to TRBD1. The V segment lost 7 bases and the J segment 2 bases; nucleotides outside the gene matches: 10. The CDR3 has 15 residues. Germline V lookup: CDR1 LNHDA, CDR2 SQIVND (reference sequence). The CDR3 sequence: CASTPRPGGNTEAFF. The CDR3 DNA sequence: TGTGCCAGTACCCCACGGCCAGGGGGTAACACTGAAGCTTTCTTT.

The chain carries TRBV29-1 and TRBJ1-1; D perhaps matches TRBD1 (5 bases). The germline V and J ends were trimmed by 1 base and 6 bases, with 24 bases remaining between them. The germline V gene has CDR1 SQVTM and CDR2 ANQGSEA. This CDR3 comprises 17 residues. In DNA form, the CDR3 reads TGCAGCGTTGAAGGATTACTCGGAGGGGATTTAAGGGCTGAAGCTTTCTTT. Encoded protein: CSVEGLLGGDLRAEAFF.

V and J are TRBV7-8 and TRBJ1-1; D gene ambiguous. V shed 2 bases and J shed 4 bases, with 8 bases lying between them. The CDR3 runs 13 residues. Germline V gives CDR1 SGHVS, CDR2 FQNEAQ. The CDR3 nucleotides read TGTGCCAGCAGCTTAAAAGGAGGCACTGAAGCTTTCTTT. This codes for CASSLKGGTEAFF. Based on the CDR3 plus reference TRBV7-8 and TRBJ1-1, the full variable domain is GAGVSQSPRYKVAKRGQDVALRCDPISGHVSLFWYQQALGQGPEFLTYFQNEAQLDKSGLPSDRFFAERPEGSVSTLKIQRTQQEDSAVYLCASSLKGGTEAFFGQGTRLTVV.

The chain links TRBV7-2 to TRBJ2-5; 8 bases align to TRBD2. Trimming cost V 1 base and J 8 bases; bases outside gene matches: 12. The CDR3 covers 16 residues. From germline, CDR1 is SGHTA and CDR2 FQGNSA. This chain's CDR3 is CASSLVGGGHKNTQYF. The CDR3 coding sequence is TGTGCCAGCAGCTTAGTCGGGGGGGGCCACAAGAATACCCAGTACTTC.

The chain has TRBV9 and TRBJ2-3; D possibly corresponds to TRBD2 (5 bases). This CDR3 contains 14 residues. The ends were cut back, 4 bases at V and 0 bases at J, with 9 bases in the middle. Germline assignment: CDR1 SGDLS and CDR2 YYNGEE. Here the CDR3 reads CASSFSDSTDTQYF. The CDR3 region has the DNA TGTGCCAGCAGCTTTAGCGATAGCACAGATACGCAGTATTTT.

The chain employs TRBV18 and TRBJ1-2; 10 bases are shared with TRBD1. The germline V gene has CDR1 KGHSH and CDR2 LQKENI. The V and J ends lost 3 bases and 4 bases, in that order; junction bases with no gene match: 2. The CDR3 has 14 residues. DNA of the CDR3: TGTGCCAGCTCACCGGGACAGGGGCGCTATGGCTACACCTTC. It is translated as CASSPGQGRYGYTF.

J is TRBJ2-5 and V is TRBV5-1; weak D call: TRBD1 (5 bases). Trimming took off 0 bases at V and 1 base at J, with 13 bases between the two ends. This CDR3 comprises 16 residues. Per germline, CDR1 SGHRS and CDR2 YFSETQ. The DNA of the CDR3 is TGCGCCAGCAGCTTGGTCGTGAGGCAGGGCCAAGAGACCCAGTACTTC. Its protein product is CASSLVVRQGQETQYF. The full variable domain, its missing parts supplied by reference TRBV5-1 and TRBJ2-5, is KAGVTQTPRYLIKTRGQQVTLSCSPISGHRSVSWYQQTPGQGLQFLFEYFSETQRNKGNFPGRFSGRQFSNSRSEMNVSTLELGDSALYLCASSLVVRQGQETQYFGPGTRLLVL.

The chain links TRBV5-4 to TRBJ2-1; 9 positions match TRBD2. This CDR3 spans 15 amino acids. Germline V gene lookup returns CDR1 SGHNT and CDR2 YYREEE (reference sequence). Trimming cost V 4 bases and J 6 bases; bases outside gene matches: 8. CDR3 residues: CASSTQIAGVNEQFF. Here the CDR3 DNA reads TGTGCCAGCAGCACCCAGATAGCGGGAGTCAATGAGCAGTTCTTC.

The V gene is TRBV5-4, the J gene TRBJ2-7; D is possibly TRBD1 (6 bases). Germline V CDR1 and CDR2: SGHNT, YYREEE (reference sequence). Trimming removed 4 bases at V and 7 bases at J, with 15 bases between. CDR3 length: 13 residues. DNA of the CDR3: TGTGCCAGCAGCCCCTCGGCAGGGGAGGAGCAGTACTTC. This gives the protein CASSPSAGEEQYF.

This clone was counted once. The rearrangement joins TRBV19 to TRBJ2-7, with D perhaps matching TRBD1 (5 bases). Trimming took 3 bases from V and 7 from J, leaving 13 bases between them. Germline values: CDR1 LNHDA, CDR2 SQIVND (reference sequence). This CDR3 is 13 amino acids long. CDR3 amino acids: CASSIRGLDEQYF. CDR3 DNA: TGTGCCAGTAGTATTAGGGGTTTGGATGAGCAGTACTTC.

The chain is built from TRBV4-3 and TRBJ2-7; D is unclear. There are 13 residues in the CDR3. The V end lost 9 bases, the J end lost 1 base, and 13 bases lay between the germline ends. Looked up from germline, CDR1 is LGHNA and CDR2 is YSLEER. The CDR3 here is CASAKVLSYEQYF. For the CDR3, the DNA is TGCGCCAGTGCAAAAGTCCTATCCTACGAGCAGTACTTC.

The genes are TRBV28 and TRBJ1-2; maybe TRBD1 (6 bases). CDR3 length equals 12 residues. V was trimmed by 7 bases and J by 8 bases, leaving 14 bases between them. From germline, CDR1 is MDHEN and CDR2 SYDVKM. CDR3 in DNA: TGTGCCAGCACGGCAGGGGTAGGCGGCTACACCTTC. Amino acids: CASTAGVGGYTF.

The sample holds a few counts of this clone. The chain is built from TRBV2 and TRBJ2-1; D unresolved. Germline CDR1 SNHLY, CDR2 FYNNEI. Trimming shortened V by 6 bases and J by 6 bases, and 6 bases separated the two germline ends. This CDR3 is 11 amino acids long. Here the CDR3 DNA reads TGTGCCAGCAGCCTAGGCAATGAGCAGTTCTTC. This gives the protein CASSLGNEQFF.

This chain connects TRBV10-3 to TRBJ1-1; 8 bases map to TRBD1. The CDR3 runs to 14 residues. V dropped 8 bases and J dropped 5; count of bases not matched to a gene: 10. From germline, CDR1 is ENHRY and CDR2 SYGVKD. CDR3 residues: CAIRGQGAETEAFF. CDR3 DNA: TGTGCCATCCGGGGCCAGGGGGCCGAAACTGAAGCTTTCTTT.